The entry that follows covers one T cell receptor (beta chain) sequence. Its cognate antigen is unknown. TCRdb reanalysed the 5' RACE reads using MiXCR and keeps one entry per CDR3 protein. Of 380,000 or so distinct CDR3 sequences in the sample, 13% to 15% were seen once. These data are taken from a study of T-cell memory formation after mild COVID-19. Study findings and constraints: Some clones that responded were present in memory (sampled pre-infection), which suggests cross-reactive memory joined.

Trimming stripped 5 bases from V and 11 bases from J, with 26 bases between. CDR3 length equals 16 residues. Germline V gene lookup returns CDR1 SGHTS and CDR2 YDEGEE. This TCR was sampled from a man between 18 and 29 years old who had mild COVID-19 (a few samples of this study predate the infection). Cell type and time point are not known. V is TRBV5-8 and J is TRBJ1-5, with D perhaps matching TRBD1 (6 bases). Sequencing was carried out using PBMCs or a T cell subset sorted from them (not recorded which). The CDR3 nucleotides read TGTGCCAGCAGTATTGGGACATCCATCCCCCGGGAGTCCCAGCATTTT. It encodes CASSIGTSIPRESQHF.